This TCR beta chain appears in the sequencing data of a study of T-cell reconstitution after alpha-beta-depleted transplantation in children. Study findings and constraints: Expanded graft clones numbering several hundred reportedly gave rise to alpha-beta T cells about two months after transplant. There were some patients whose high TCRbeta diversity at day 60 came from surviving recipient T cells and thymic progenitors.

This clonotype was seen many times. The antigen is unknown. Trimming pared 9 bases from V and 6 bases from J, leaving 19 bases between. The CDR3 extends over 14 amino acids. Germline loops: CDR1 SNHLY, CDR2 FYNNEI. For TCRbeta, the library was prepared with unique molecular identifiers. TCRdb re-called the PCR reads with MiXCR, one entry per CDR3 protein. The data show a few hundred thousand distinct CDR3 sequences, 6.6% seen once. The genes are TRBV2 and TRBJ2-3; perhaps TRBD2 as D (5 bases). The clonotype originates from a boy younger than 10 with acute lymphoblastic leukemia, due to receive a stem cell transplant. The sample in question was PBMCs, obtained before TCRalphabeta/CD19-depleted stem cell transplant. CDR3 in amino acids: CARTGSEKGDTQYF. The CDR3 region has the DNA TGTGCCAGAACCGGTAGCGAAAAAGGGGATACGCAGTATTTT.